These T cell receptor beta chains were read from a single sample in a study of CD8+ T cells in alopecia areata. Clones were read by immunoSEQ multiplex PCR, and TCRdb kept only the in-frame ones, dropping some. The data contain more than 95,000 clones, about 50% of them singletons. The sequenced material came from NKG2D-low CD8+ T cells sorted from blood. Source of these receptors: a human donor with alopecia areata. CDR3s include the opening cysteine and the closing phenylalanine or tryptophan. D genes are given only for firm matches. Where a row states a size, it is once, few, many or the class of an expanded clone; other rows omit it.

D gene	V gene	J gene	clone size	CDR3 DNA	CDR3 protein
NA	TRBV27	TRBJ2-3	NA	TGTGCCAGCAGTTCCGAGACTGATACAGATACGCAGTATTTT	CASSSETDTDTQYF
NA	TRBV13	TRBJ1-1	NA	TGTGCCAGCAGCTTAGGCAGAGCTGAAGCTTTCTTT	CASSLGRAEAFF
NA	TRBV29-1	TRBJ2-1	NA	TGCAGCGTTGTAGGGTCCGAGCAGTTCTTC	CSVVGSEQFF
NA	TRBV29-1	TRBJ1-1	NA	TGCAGCGTTGGGGACACTGAAGCTTTCTTT	CSVGDTEAFF
NA	TRBV10-2	TRBJ2-1	few	TGCGCCAGCTATGTTGGGGATGAGCAGTTCTTC	CASYVGDEQFF
TRBD1	TRBV4-3	TRBJ2-7	NA	TGCGCCAGCAGCCCGGGACAGGGGGACTACGAGCAGTACTTC	CASSPGQGDYEQYF
NA	TRBV30	TRBJ2-1	NA	TGTGCCTGGAGTGGGACCGTTAATGAGCAGTTCTTC	CAWSGTVNEQFF
NA	TRBV30	TRBJ1-1	NA	TGTGCCTGGAGTGTAACAGGGTACACTGAAGCTTTCTTT	CAWSVTGYTEAFF
NA	TRBV30	TRBJ2-7	NA	TGTGCCTGGAGTATGGCACGGGAGCAGTACTTC	CAWSMAREQYF
TRBD1	TRBV29-1	TRBJ1-2	few	TGCAGCGACAGGGGATCGGGGGGCTACACCTTC	CSDRGSGGYTF
NA	TRBV30	TRBJ1-4	NA	TGTGCCTGGAGCCCGACAGCCCAAAATGAAAAACTGTTTTTT	CAWSPTAQNEKLFF
NA	TRBV4-2	TRBJ2-2	once	TGTGCCAGCAGCCATAAGTGGGCTGAGGCCGGGGAGCTGTTTTTT	CASSHKWAEAGELFF
NA	TRBV5-1	TRBJ2-7	NA	TGCGCCAGCAGCTTGACCGGGGGCGTTTACGAGCAGTACTTC	CASSLTGGVYEQYF
NA	TRBV7-9	TRBJ2-5	NA	TGTGCCAGCACCCCGACAGGAAAAGAGACCCAGTACTTC	CASTPTGKETQYF
NA	TRBV14	TRBJ2-7	NA	TGTGCCAGCAAGGAGGGCGCGGAGCACGAGCAGTACTTC	CASKEGAEHEQYF
NA	TRBV29-1	TRBJ2-1	NA	TGCAGCGTTGAAGAATTGGCAGGGAAGTACAATGAGCAGTTCTTC	CSVEELAGKYNEQFF
NA	TRBV4-1	TRBJ2-7	NA	TGCGCCAGCAGCCAAGAAGCCAACGGCTACGAGCAGTACTTC	CASSQEANGYEQYF
TRBD1	TRBV30	TRBJ2-1	NA	TGTGCCTGGGGCACAGGGGGGACCTACAATGAGCAGTTCTTC	CAWGTGGTYNEQFF
TRBD2	TRBV13	TRBJ2-5	NA	TGTGCCAGCAGCTCCGGGACTAGCGGGGCCCCAACCCAGTACTTC	CASSSGTSGAPTQYF
NA	TRBV29-1	TRBJ2-3	few	TGCAGCGTCGACTTCGGGGGCGGGGATACGCAGTATTTT	CSVDFGGGDTQYF
NA	TRBV5-6	TRBJ2-2	NA	TGTGCCAGCAGCTTGGGGATTAACACCGGGGAGCTGTTTTTT	CASSLGINTGELFF
NA	TRBV9	TRBJ2-7	NA	TGTGCCAGCAGCGTAGAACTCCTCTCGGACGAGCAGTACTTC	CASSVELLSDEQYF
NA	TRBV29-1	TRBJ2-7	few	TGCAGCGTTGAAGGCCTCGACAGTTACGAGCAGTACTTC	CSVEGLDSYEQYF
NA	TRBV29-1	TRBJ2-3	NA	TGCAGCGTTGAAGTGGAATTTGATACGCAGTATTTT	CSVEVEFDTQYF
NA	TRBV29-1	TRBJ1-1	NA	TGCAGCGTTGAAGACAATACTGAAGCTTTCTTT	CSVEDNTEAFF
NA	TRBV4-1	TRBJ2-7	NA	TGCGCCAGCAGCCAAGTTGGAGAGCAGTACTTC	CASSQVGEQYF
NA	TRBV5-1	TRBJ2-3	few	TGCGCCAGCGGACTGCGAACTAGCACAGATACGCAGTATTTT	CASGLRTSTDTQYF
TRBD2	TRBV28	TRBJ2-7	NA	TGTGCCAGCAGCGGCGCAGTGACCGGGACTAGCAAGCCCTGGGAGCAGTACTTC	CASSGAVTGTSKPWEQYF
TRBD1	TRBV29-1	TRBJ2-1	NA	TGCAGCGTCGAGACAGGGGGCAGCGAGCAGTTCTTC	CSVETGGSEQFF
TRBD1	TRBV25-1	TRBJ2-7	NA	TGTGCCAGCAGTGACGTTCGGACAGGGGTTATCGAGCAGTACTTC	CASSDVRTGVIEQYF
TRBD1	TRBV7-9	TRBJ1-1	NA	TGTGCCAGCAGCTTGGGCCAGGGGGCCGCTGAAGCTTTCTTT	CASSLGQGAAEAFF
NA	TRBV11-2	TRBJ2-3	NA	TGTGCCAGCAGTTCCGGGACCCCGACGCAGTATTTT	CASSSGTPTQYF
NA	TRBV9	TRBJ2-6	NA	TGTGCCAGCAGCGCAGCCTCGAAAAACAACGTCCTGACTTTC	CASSAASKNNVLTF
NA	TRBV2	TRBJ2-7	NA	TGTGCCAGCTCTATAGAGAGCTCCTACGAGCAGTACTTC	CASSIESSYEQYF
NA	TRBV9	TRBJ2-3	NA	TGTGCCAGCTTCCCCTGGAATCCCACAGATACGCAGTATTTT	CASFPWNPTDTQYF
NA	TRBV29-1	TRBJ1-1	NA	TGCAGCGTTGAGGAAGCTTTCTTT	CSVEEAFF
NA	TRBV4-3	TRBJ2-1	NA	TGCGCCAGCAGCCAAGATCGGGGCGGCATGAATGAGCAGTTCTTC	CASSQDRGGMNEQFF
NA	TRBV14	TRBJ1-1	few	TGTGCCAGCTCTTTGAACACTGAAGCTTTCTTT	CASSLNTEAFF
NA	TRBV2	TRBJ2-3	NA	TGTGCCAGCAGTGATCTATCGGCGGAAGCTAGCACAGATACGCAGTATTTT	CASSDLSAEASTDTQYF
NA	TRBV29-1	TRBJ1-1	few	TGCAGCGCTCATGAAGCTTTCTTT	CSAHEAFF